Many counts were recorded for the clone carrying this TCR beta chain. What it recognizes is unknown. Together with a sample-barcoded 5' primer, a J-beta primer mix was included in a second PCR lasting about 7 to 12 cycles. Unique molecular identifiers of 12 random nucleotides labeled each cDNA. TCRdb analysed the 5' RACE reads with MiXCR anew, one entry per CDR3 protein. The top ten hold 13% of the sample, which has about a million distinct CDR3 sequences, roughly 48% seen once. This sample stems from a study of blood T cells in healthy people across ages. General observations from the study: The study could not conclusively compare naive and antigen-experienced cells, given its unsorted PBMCs.

Every donor contributed 8 to 10 milliliters of peripheral blood by blood draw. V dropped 1 base and J dropped 3 bases, with 7 bases sitting between them. From germline, CDR1 is MGHRA and CDR2 YSYEKL. This CDR3 has 13 residues. The origin of this receptor is a man aged 25 to 40 in good health. V usage is TRBV4-1 and J usage is TRBJ2-7; D uncertain. The sequenced sample consisted of blood. CDR3 residues: CASSQGSDYEQYF. The CDR3, as DNA: TGCGCCAGCAGCCAAGGGTCCGACTACGAGCAGTACTTC.